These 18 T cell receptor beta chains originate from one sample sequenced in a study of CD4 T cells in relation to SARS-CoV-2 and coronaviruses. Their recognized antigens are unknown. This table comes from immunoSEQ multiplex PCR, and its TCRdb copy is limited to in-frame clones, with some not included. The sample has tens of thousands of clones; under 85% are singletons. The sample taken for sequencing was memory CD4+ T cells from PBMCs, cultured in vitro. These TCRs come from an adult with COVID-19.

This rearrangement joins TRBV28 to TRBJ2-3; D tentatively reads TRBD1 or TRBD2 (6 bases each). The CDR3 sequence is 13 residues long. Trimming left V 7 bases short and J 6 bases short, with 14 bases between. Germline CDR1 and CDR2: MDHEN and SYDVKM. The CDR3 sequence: CASIGGSGDTQYF. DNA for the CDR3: TGTGCCAGCATAGGGGGGAGTGGGGATACGCAGTATTTT.

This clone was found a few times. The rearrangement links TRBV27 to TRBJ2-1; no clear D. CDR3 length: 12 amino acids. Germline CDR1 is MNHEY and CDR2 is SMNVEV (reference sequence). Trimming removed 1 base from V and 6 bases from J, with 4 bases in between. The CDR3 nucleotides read TGTGCCAGCAGTTTATTCGGCAATGAGCAGTTCTTC. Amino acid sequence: CASSLFGNEQFF.

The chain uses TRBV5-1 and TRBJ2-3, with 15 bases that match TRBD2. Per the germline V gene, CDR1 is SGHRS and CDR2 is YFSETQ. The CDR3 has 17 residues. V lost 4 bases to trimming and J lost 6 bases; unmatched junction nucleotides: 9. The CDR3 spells CASSTTGTSGRPDTQYF. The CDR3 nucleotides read TGCGCCAGCAGCACAACCGGGACTAGCGGGAGGCCCGATACGCAGTATTTT. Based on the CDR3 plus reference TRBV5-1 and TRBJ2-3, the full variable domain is KAGVTQTPRYLIKTRGQQVTLSCSPISGHRSVSWYQQTPGQGLQFLFEYFSETQRNKGNFPGRFSGRQFSNSRSEMNVSTLELGDSALYLCASSTTGTSGRPDTQYFGPGTRLTVL.

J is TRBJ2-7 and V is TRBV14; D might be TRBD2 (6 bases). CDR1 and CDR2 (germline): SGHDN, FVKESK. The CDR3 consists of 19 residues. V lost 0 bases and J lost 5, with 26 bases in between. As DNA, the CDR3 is TGTGCCAGCAGCCAAGAATATCGGGACTGGGTTGGTGAGAAAGACGAGCAGTACTTC. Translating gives CASSQEYRDWVGEKDEQYF.

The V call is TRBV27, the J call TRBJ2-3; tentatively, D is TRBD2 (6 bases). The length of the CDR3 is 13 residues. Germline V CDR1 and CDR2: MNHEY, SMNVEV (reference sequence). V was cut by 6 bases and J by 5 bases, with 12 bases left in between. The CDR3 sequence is CASRSDGGDTQYF. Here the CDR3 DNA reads TGTGCCAGCAGATCTGACGGGGGAGATACGCAGTATTTT.

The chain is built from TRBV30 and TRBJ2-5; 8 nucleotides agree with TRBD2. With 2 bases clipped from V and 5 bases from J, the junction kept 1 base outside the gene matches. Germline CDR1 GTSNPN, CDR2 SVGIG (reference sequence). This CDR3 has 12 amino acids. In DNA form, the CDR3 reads TGTGCCTGGAGTTCGGGGGGGGAGACCCAGTACTTC. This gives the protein CAWSSGGETQYF.

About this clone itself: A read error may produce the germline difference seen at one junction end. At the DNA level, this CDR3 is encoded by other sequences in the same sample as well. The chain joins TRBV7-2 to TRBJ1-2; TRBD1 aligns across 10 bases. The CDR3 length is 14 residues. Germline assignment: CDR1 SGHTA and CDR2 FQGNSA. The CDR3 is CASSFGQGDYGYTF. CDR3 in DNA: TGTGCCAGCAGCTTTGGACAGGGGGACTACGGCTACACCTTC.

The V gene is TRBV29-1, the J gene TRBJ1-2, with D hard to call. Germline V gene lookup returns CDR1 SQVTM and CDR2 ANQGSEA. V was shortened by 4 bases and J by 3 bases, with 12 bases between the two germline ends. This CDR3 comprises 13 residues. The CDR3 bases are TGCAGCGTTGTTTTAGGGCCTCACTATGGCTACACCTTC. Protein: CSVVLGPHYGYTF.

As DNA, the CDR3 is TGTGCCAGCAGTTTGATCTTACAGGGATCGACCAAAAACATTCAGTACTTC. This encodes CASSLILQGSTKNIQYF. The chain carries TRBV28 and TRBJ2-4; TRBD1 is a possible D gene (6 bases). This CDR3 comprises 17 residues. The V and J ends lost 3 bases and 2 bases respectively, with 17 bases between them. CDR1 and CDR2 from the germline V gene are MDHEN and SYDVKM.

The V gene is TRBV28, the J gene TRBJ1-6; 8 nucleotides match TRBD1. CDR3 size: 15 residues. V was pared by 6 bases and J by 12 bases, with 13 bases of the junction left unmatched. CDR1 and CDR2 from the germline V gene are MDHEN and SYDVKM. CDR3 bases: TGTGCCAGCAGGGGCCTCGGGACAGGAACTTTACCCCTCCACTTT. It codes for CASRGLGTGTLPLHF.

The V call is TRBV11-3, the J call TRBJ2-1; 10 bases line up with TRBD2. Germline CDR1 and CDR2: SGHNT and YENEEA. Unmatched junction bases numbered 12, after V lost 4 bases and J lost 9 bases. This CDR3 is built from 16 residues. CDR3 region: CASSSIDVAGGREQFF. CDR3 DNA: TGTGCCAGCAGCTCGATCGATGTAGCGGGAGGACGTGAGCAGTTCTTC.

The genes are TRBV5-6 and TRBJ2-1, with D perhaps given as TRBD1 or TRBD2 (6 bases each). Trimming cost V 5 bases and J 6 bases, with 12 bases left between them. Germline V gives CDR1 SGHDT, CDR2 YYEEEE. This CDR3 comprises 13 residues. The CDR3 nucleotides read TGTGCCAGCAGTAGCAGGGGAGGCAATGAGCAGTTCTTC. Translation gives CASSSRGGNEQFF.

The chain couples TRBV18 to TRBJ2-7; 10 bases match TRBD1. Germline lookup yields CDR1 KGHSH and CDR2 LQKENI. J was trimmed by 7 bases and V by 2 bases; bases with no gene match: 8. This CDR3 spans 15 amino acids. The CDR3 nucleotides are TGTGCCAGCTCACCATACCGGGACAGGGGAAGGGAGCAGTACTTC. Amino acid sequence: CASSPYRDRGREQYF.

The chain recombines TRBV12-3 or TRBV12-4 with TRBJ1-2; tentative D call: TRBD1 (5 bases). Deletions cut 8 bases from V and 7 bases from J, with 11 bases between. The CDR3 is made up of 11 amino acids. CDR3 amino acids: CASAGSGGYTF. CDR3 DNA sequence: TGTGCCAGCGCAGGGAGTGGTGGCTACACCTTC.

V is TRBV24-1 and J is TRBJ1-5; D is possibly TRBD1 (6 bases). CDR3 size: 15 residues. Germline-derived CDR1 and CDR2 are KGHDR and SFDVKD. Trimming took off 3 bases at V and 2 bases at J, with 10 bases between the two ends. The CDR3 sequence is CATSDPRGGNQPQHF. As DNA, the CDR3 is TGTGCCACCAGTGATCCCAGGGGAGGCAATCAGCCCCAGCATTTT.

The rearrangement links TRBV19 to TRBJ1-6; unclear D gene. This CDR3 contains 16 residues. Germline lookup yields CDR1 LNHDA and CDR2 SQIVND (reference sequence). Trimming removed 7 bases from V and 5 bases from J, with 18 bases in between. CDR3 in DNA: TGTGCCAGTACCGAGGGCCGCCCACCCAATAATTCACCCCTCCACTTT. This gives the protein CASTEGRPPNNSPLHF.

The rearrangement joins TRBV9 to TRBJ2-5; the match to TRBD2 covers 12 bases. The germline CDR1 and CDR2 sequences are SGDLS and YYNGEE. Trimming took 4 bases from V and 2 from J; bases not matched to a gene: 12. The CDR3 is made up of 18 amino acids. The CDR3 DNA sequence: TGTGCCAGCAGCATAGCCCCGGGGACTAGCGGGTTTCAAGAGACCCAGTACTTC. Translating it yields CASSIAPGTSGFQETQYF.

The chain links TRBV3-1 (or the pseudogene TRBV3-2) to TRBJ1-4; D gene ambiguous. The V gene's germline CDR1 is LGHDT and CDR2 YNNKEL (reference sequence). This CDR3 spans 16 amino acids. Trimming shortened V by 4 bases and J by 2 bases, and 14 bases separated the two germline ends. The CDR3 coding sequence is TGTGCCAGCAGCCCTGGGTCCCGAAGGACTAATGAAAAACTGTTTTTT. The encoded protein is CASSPGSRRTNEKLFF.